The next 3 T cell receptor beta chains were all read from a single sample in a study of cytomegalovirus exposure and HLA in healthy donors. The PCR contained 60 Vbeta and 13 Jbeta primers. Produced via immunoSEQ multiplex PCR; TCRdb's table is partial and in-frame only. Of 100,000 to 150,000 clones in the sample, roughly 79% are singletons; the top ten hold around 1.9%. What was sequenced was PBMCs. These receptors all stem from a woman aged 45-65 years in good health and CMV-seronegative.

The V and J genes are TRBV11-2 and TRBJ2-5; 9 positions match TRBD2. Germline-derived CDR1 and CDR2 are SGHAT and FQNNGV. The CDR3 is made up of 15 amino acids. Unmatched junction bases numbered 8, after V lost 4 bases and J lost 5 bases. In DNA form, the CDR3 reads TGTGCCAGCAGCTACTCGACTAGCGGAAGGGAGACCCAGTACTTC. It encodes CASSYSTSGRETQYF.

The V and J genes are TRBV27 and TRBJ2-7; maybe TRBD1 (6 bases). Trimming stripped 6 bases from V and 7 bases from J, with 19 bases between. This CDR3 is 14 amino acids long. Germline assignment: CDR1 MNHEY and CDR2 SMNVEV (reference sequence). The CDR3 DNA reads TGTGCCAGCAGATACTCCCCACAGGGTTCGGAGCAGTACTTC. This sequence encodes CASRYSPQGSEQYF.

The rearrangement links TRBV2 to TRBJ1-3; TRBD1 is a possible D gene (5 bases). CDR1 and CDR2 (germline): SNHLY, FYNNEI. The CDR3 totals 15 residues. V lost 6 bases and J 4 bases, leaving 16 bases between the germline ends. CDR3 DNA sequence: TGTGCCAGCAGGGAGATCAGGGAACCCGGAAACACCATATATTTT. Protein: CASREIREPGNTIYF.